This T cell receptor (beta chain) was found in a study of long-term antiretroviral therapy in people with HIV. Study information: When the earliest samples were collected, ART was typically delayed until CD4 counts fell. Whole-study results and caveats: Clones that expanded before ART (that is, prior to treatment) dominated the repertoire at all time points. Repertoires in HIV (unlike those of controls) had narrower CDR3 length ranges.

Trimming stripped 5 bases from V and 5 bases from J, with 18 bases between. There are 15 residues in the CDR3. Germline V CDR1 and CDR2: SGHTA, FQGTGA. A word on this clone: The antigen is not known.

Sequencing relied on immunoSEQ assay v3.0, run at survey level. Generated by immunoSEQ multiplex PCR, the TCRdb table keeps only in-frame clones and is missing some. This table has 30,000 or so clones, 75% to 90% appearing once. This sequence originates from a man younger than 35 with HIV. The source material was unsorted PBMCs, sampled 0.8 years before starting antiretroviral therapy. The chain employs TRBV7-3 and TRBJ2-5; D possibly corresponds to TRBD1 (7 bases). DNA for the CDR3: TGTGCCAGCAGCCCGAGAGCAGGGGGGTCGGAGACCCAGTACTTC. Encoded protein: CASSPRAGGSETQYF. The whole variable domain, remainder taken from reference TRBV7-3 and TRBJ2-5, is GAGVSQTPSNKVTEKGKYVELRCDPISGHTALYWYRQSLGQGPEFLIYFQGTGAADDSGLPNDRFFAVRPEGSVSTLKIQRTERGDSAVYLCASSPRAGGSETQYFGPGTRLLVL.